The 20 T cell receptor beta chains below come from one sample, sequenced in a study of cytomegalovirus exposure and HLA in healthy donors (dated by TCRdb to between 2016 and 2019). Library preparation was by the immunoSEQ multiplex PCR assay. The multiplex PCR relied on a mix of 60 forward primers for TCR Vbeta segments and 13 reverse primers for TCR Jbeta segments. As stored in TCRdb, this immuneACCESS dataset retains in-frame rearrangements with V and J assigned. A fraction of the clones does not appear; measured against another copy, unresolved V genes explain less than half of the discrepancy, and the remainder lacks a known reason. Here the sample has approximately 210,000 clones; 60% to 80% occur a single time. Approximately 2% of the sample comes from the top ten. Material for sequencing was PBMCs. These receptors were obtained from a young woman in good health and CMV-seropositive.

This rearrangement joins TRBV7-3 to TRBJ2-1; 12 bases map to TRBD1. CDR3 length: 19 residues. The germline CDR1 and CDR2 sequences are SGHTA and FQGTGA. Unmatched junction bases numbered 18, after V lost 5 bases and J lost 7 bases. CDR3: CASSPSRIGTGGRMNEQFF. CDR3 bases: TGTGCCAGCAGCCCGAGTCGTATTGGGACAGGGGGCCGTATGAATGAGCAGTTCTTC.

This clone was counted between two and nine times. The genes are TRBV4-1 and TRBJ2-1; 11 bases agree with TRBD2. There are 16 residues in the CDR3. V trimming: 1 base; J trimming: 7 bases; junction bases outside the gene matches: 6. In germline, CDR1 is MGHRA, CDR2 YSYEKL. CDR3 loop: CASSQGALAGGNEQFF. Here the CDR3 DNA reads TGCGCCAGCAGCCAAGGAGCGCTAGCGGGGGGTAATGAGCAGTTCTTC.

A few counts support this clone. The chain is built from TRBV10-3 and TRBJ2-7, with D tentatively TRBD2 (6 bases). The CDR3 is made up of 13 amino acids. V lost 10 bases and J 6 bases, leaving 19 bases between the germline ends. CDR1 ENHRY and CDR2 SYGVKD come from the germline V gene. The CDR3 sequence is CATSTQASVEQYF. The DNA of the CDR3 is TGTGCCACCTCGACTCAAGCTAGCGTCGAGCAGTACTTC.

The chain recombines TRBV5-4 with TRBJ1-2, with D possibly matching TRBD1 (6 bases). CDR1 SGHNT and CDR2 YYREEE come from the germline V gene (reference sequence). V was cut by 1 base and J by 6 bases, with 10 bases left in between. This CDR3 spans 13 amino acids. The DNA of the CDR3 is TGTGCCAGCAGCTTGACAGGGTGGGATGGCTACACCTTC. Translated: CASSLTGWDGYTF.

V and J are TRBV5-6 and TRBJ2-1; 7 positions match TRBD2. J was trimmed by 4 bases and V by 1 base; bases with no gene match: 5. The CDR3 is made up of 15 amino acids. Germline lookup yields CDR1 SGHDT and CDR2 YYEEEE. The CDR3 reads CASSLYGGGYNEQFF. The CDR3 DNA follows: TGTGCCAGCAGCTTGTATGGCGGGGGTTACAATGAGCAGTTCTTC.

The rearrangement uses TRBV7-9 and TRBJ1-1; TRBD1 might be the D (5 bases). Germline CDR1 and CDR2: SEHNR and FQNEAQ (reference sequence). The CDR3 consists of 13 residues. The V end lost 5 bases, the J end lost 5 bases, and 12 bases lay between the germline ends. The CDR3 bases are TGTGCCAGCAGCCCCCCCGGGGGAACTGAAGCTTTCTTT. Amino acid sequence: CASSPPGGTEAFF.

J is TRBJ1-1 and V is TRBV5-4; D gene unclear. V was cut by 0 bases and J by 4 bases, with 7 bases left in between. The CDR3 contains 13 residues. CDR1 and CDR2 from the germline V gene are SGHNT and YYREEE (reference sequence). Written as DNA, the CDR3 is TGTGCCAGCAGCTTGGACACAACCACTGAAGCTTTCTTT. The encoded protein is CASSLDTTTEAFF.

The CDR3 bases are TGTGCCTGGAGGGTTGGGACTAGCGGGGGGGCCTACAATGAGCAGTTCTTC. Translating gives CAWRVGTSGGAYNEQFF. The gene calls are TRBV30 and TRBJ2-1; 16 bases map to TRBD2. CDR1 is GTSNPN and CDR2 is SVGIG in the germline V gene (reference sequence). The length of the CDR3 is 17 residues. The ends lost 3 bases at V and 2 bases at J; junction bases unmatched: 4.

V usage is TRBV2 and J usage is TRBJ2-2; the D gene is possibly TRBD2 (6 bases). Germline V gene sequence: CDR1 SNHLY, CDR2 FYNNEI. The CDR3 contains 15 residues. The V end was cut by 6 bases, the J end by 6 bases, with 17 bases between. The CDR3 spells CASSGDSAMAGELFF. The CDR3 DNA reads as TGTGCCAGCAGCGGGGACTCTGCGATGGCCGGGGAGCTGTTTTTT.

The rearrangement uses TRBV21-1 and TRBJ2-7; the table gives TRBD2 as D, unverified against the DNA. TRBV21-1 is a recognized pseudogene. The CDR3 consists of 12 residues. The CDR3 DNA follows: TGTGCCACCGGAGGGAGGGGCGGGGAGCAGTACTTC. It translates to CATGGRGGEQYF.

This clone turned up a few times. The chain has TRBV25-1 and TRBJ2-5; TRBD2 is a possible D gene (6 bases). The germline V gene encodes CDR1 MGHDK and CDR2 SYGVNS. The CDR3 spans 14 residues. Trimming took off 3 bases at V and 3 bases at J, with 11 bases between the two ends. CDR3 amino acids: CASSDGGGKETQYF. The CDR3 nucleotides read TGTGCCAGCAGTGACGGCGGAGGGAAAGAGACCCAGTACTTC.

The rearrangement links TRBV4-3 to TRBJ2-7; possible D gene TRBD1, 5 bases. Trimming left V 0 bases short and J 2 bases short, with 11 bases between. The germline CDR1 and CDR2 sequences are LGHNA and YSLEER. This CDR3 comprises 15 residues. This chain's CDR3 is CASSQEGMGPYEQYF. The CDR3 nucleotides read TGCGCCAGCAGCCAAGAGGGGATGGGGCCCTACGAGCAGTACTTC.

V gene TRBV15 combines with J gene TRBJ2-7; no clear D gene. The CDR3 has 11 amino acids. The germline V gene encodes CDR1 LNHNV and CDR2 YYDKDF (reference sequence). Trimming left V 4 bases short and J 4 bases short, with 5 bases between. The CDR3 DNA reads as TGTGCCACCAGCATCGGTTACGAGCAGTACTTC. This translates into CATSIGYEQYF. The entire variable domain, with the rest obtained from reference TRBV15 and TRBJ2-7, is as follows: DAMVIQNPRYQVTQFGKPVTLSCSQTLNHNVMYWYQQKSSQAPKLLFHYYDKDFNNEADTPDNFQSRRPNTSFCFLDIRSPGLGDTAMYLCATSIGYEQYFGPGTRLTVT.

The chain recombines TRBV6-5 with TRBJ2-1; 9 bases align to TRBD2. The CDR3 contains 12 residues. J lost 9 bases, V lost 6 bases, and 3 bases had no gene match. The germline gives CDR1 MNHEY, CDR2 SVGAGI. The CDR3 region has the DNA TGTGCCAGCAGCCAACTAGCGGGTGAGCAGTTCTTC. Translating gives CASSQLAGEQFF.

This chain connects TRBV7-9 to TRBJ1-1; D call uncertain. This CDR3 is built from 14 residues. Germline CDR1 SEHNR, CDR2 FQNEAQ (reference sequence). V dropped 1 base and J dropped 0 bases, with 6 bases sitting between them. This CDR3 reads CASSLDSMNTEAFF. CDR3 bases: TGTGCCAGCAGCTTAGACAGCATGAACACTGAAGCTTTCTTT.

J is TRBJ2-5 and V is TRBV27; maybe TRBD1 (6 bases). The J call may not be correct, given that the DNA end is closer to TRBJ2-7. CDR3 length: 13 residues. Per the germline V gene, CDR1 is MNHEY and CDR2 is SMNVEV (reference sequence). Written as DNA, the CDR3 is TGTGCCAGCAGTCCGGACAGATTCTACGAGCAGTACTTC. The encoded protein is CASSPDRFYEQYF.

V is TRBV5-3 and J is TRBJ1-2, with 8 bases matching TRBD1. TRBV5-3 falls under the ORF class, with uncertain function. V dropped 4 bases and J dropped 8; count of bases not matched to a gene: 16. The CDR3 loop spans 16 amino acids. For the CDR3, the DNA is TGTGCCAGAAGCAGGGCTACAGGGGGAAAGTGTGAAGGCTACACCTTC. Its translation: CARSRATGGKCEGYTF.

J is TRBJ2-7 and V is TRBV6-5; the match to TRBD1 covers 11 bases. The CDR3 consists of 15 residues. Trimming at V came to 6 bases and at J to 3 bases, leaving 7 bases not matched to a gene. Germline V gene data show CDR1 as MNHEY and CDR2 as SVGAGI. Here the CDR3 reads CASSQDRGPLYEQYF. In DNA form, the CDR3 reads TGTGCCAGCAGCCAGGACAGGGGGCCACTCTACGAGCAGTACTTC.

The CDR3 here is CASTRRDSSYNEQFF. CDR3 DNA: TGTGCCAGCACCCGCCGGGACAGCTCCTACAATGAGCAGTTCTTC. This sequence joins TRBV6-5 and TRBJ2-1, with 7 bases lining up with TRBD1. V gave up 7 bases and J gave up 0 bases; unmatched junction bases: 6. CDR1 is MNHEY, CDR2 SVGAGI, per germline. The CDR3 is 15 residues long.

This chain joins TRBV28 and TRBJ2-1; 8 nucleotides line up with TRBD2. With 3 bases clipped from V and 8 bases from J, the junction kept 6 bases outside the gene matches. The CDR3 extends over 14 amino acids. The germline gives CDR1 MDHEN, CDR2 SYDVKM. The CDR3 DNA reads TGTGCCAGCAGTTTGGCGGGAGGTATATATGAGCAGTTCTTC. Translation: CASSLAGGIYEQFF. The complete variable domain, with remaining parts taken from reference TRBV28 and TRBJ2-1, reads DVKVTQSSRYLVKRTGEKVFLECVQDMDHENMFWYRQDPGLGLRLIYFSYDVKMKEKGDIPEGYSVSREKKERFSLILESASTNQTSMYLCASSLAGGIYEQFFGPGTRLTVL.